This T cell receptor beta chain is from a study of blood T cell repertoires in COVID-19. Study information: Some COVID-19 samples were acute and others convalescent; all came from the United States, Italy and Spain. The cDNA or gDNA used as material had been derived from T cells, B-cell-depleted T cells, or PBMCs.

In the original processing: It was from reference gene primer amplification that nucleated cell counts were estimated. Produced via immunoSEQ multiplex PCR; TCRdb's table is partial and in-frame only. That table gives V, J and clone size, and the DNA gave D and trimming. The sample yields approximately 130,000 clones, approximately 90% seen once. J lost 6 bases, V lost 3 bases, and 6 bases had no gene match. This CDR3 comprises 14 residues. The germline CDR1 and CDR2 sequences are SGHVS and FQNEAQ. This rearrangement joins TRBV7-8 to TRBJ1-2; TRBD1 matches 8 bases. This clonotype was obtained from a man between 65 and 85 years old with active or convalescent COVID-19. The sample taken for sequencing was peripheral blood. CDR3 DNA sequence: TGTGCCAGCAGCTTGGGCCGGACAGGGCATGGCTACACCTTC. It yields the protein CASSLGRTGHGYTF.